Presented here are 31 T cell receptor beta chains from one specimen sequenced in a study of T cell changes during pregnancy in multiple sclerosis (dated by TCRdb to the late 2010s). The method was the immunoSEQ multiplex PCR assay. In TCRdb, the immuneACCESS table is reduced to in-frame sequences with V and J assigned. These tables do not hold every clone; where another copy was compared, an unresolved V gene accounts for under half, and the others remain unexplained. The table for this sample lists about 46,000 clones; 75% to 95% of them were counted only once. Jointly, the top ten make up 7.5% to 9% of the sample. The sample was CD8+ T cells from peripheral blood mononuclear cells, taken after pregnancy. The source is a female donor with multiple sclerosis, enrolled in a pregnancy study.

The chain is built from TRBV27 and TRBJ1-1, with D uncertain. Trimming stripped 0 bases from V and 4 bases from J, with 9 bases between. The CDR3 covers 14 residues. Germline V CDR1 and CDR2: MNHEY, SMNVEV (reference sequence). CDR3 amino acids: CASSLSRGGTEAFF. The CDR3 nucleotides are TGTGCCAGCAGTTTATCGAGAGGTGGCACTGAAGCTTTCTTT.

CDR3 coding DNA: TGTGCCAGTCGGGGGGGGCACATTCAGTACTTC. This encodes CASRGGHIQYF. The gene calls are TRBV27 and TRBJ2-4, with 8 bases lining up with TRBD2. CDR3 length equals 11 residues. V was pared by 9 bases and J by 8 bases, with 3 bases of the junction left unmatched. Germline-derived CDR1 and CDR2 are MNHEY and SMNVEV (reference sequence).

The V call is TRBV11-2, the J call TRBJ2-1; tentatively, D is TRBD1 (5 bases). V lost 4 bases and J 6 bases, leaving 25 bases between the germline ends. CDR3 length: 18 amino acids. Germline CDR1 and CDR2: SGHAT and FQNNGV. CDR3 DNA sequence: TGTGCCAGCAGCTCAAAAACTCCCGTTGCAGGGAATCCCAATGAGCAGTTCTTC. Protein: CASSSKTPVAGNPNEQFF.

V is TRBV6-4 and J is TRBJ2-2; 8 bases agree with TRBD1. This CDR3 has 13 amino acids. Germline CDR1 reads MRHNA; CDR2 reads SNTAGT. The ends lost 8 bases at V and 5 bases at J; junction bases unmatched: 4. CDR3 region: CASGQGGTGELFF. In nucleotides, the CDR3 is TGTGCCAGCGGACAGGGCGGAACCGGGGAGCTGTTTTTT.

The CDR3 region has the DNA TGTGCCAGCAGTTTAAGAAGCGGCACTGAAGCTTTCTTT. Translation: CASSLRSGTEAFF. The gene calls are TRBV27 and TRBJ1-1; D gene unclear. The CDR3 has 13 amino acids. Looked up from germline, CDR1 is MNHEY and CDR2 is SMNVEV (reference sequence). The ends were cut back, 2 bases at V and 4 bases at J, with 8 bases in the middle.

The rearrangement joins TRBV4-3 to TRBJ2-7, with D maybe TRBD1 (6 bases). Germline V gene lookup returns CDR1 LGHNA and CDR2 YSLEER. V lost 3 bases and J 3 bases, leaving 18 bases between the germline ends. The CDR3 sequence is 16 residues long. CDR3 amino acids: CASSQGTGTLDYEQYF. The CDR3, as DNA: TGCGCCAGCAGCCAGGGAACCGGGACACTAGACTACGAGCAGTACTTC.

The chain carries TRBV6-1 and TRBJ2-2; D is perhaps TRBD2 (6 bases). V lost 7 bases, J lost 4 bases, and 16 bases lay in between. This CDR3 has 15 amino acids. The germline CDR1 and CDR2 sequences are MNHNS and SASEGT. CDR3 DNA: TGTGCCAGCACGATGGGGGGAGCCGGCACCGGGGAGCTGTTTTTT. As protein: CASTMGGAGTGELFF.

In nucleotides, the CDR3 is TGTGCCAGCAGCCCGGGACTAGCGGGAGTTCCCCAGTACTACGAGCAGTACTTC. It codes for CASSPGLAGVPQYYEQYF. The chain links TRBV5-4 to TRBJ2-7, with 14 bases aligning to TRBD2. V was clipped by 4 bases and J by 3 bases; unmatched bases: 12. This CDR3 has 18 amino acids. Germline V gene data show CDR1 as SGHNT and CDR2 as YYREEE (reference sequence).

This rearrangement joins TRBV25-1 to TRBJ2-7, with 7 nucleotides matching TRBD1. The trim removed 9 bases at V and 0 bases at J, leaving 5 bases unmatched. The CDR3 loop spans 13 amino acids. The germline gives CDR1 MGHDK, CDR2 SYGVNS. The CDR3 reads CASGTANSYEQYF. The CDR3 DNA follows: TGTGCCAGTGGGACAGCCAACTCCTACGAGCAGTACTTC.

The sample holds one count of this clone. The J gene is TRBJ2-2, the V gene TRBV30; D ambiguous. The CDR3 covers 15 residues. Trimming removed 1 base at V and 0 bases at J, with 9 bases between. In germline, CDR1 is GTSNPN, CDR2 SVGIG (reference sequence). The CDR3 reads CAWSDSPANTGELFF. For the CDR3, the DNA is TGTGCCTGGAGTGACAGTCCCGCGAACACCGGGGAGCTGTTTTTT.

The table lists this clone with many counts. The CDR3: CASSTGQGIYGYTF. CDR3 nucleotides: TGTGCCAGCAGCACAGGACAGGGCATCTATGGCTACACCTTC. The chain joins TRBV7-6 to TRBJ1-2, with TRBD1 matching 8 bases. The CDR3 consists of 14 residues. V was clipped by 5 bases and J by 4 bases; unmatched bases: 6. Germline CDR1 SGHVS, CDR2 FNYEAQ.

Only one count was recorded for this clone. The chain combines TRBV30 with TRBJ2-1; 10 nucleotides agree with TRBD2. Trimming cost V 2 bases and J 9 bases; bases outside gene matches: 7. CDR3 length equals 14 residues. Germline V gives CDR1 GTSNPN, CDR2 SVGIG (reference sequence). The CDR3 is CAWSSLAGDGEQFF. In DNA, the CDR3 is TGTGCCTGGAGTTCCCTAGCGGGAGACGGTGAGCAGTTCTTC.

This sequence joins TRBV7-9 and TRBJ2-6; maybe TRBD1 (6 bases). The V end was cut by 5 bases, the J end by 4 bases, with 18 bases between. The CDR3 totals 17 residues. Looked up from germline, CDR1 is SEHNR and CDR2 is FQNEAQ (reference sequence). CDR3 sequence (DNA): TGTGCCAGCAGCCAGAATCAAGGGGGAAGCGGGGCCAACGTCCTGACTTTC. This translates into CASSQNQGGSGANVLTF.

This chain's CDR3 is CASSLFSLGRGTYEAFF. DNA for the CDR3: TGCGCCAGCAGCTTGTTTAGTCTGGGCAGGGGTACCTATGAAGCTTTCTTT. This sequence joins TRBV5-1 and TRBJ1-1; D is perhaps TRBD1 (6 bases). Between the trimmed V and J ends, which lost 1 base and 7 bases, there was a span of 23 bases. This CDR3 region has 17 residues. Germline V CDR1 and CDR2: SGHRS, YFSETQ.

The chain links TRBV12-5 to TRBJ2-5; TRBD1 agrees at 9 bases. Germline V gene sequence: CDR1 LGHNT, CDR2 FRNRAP. J was trimmed by 0 bases and V by 4 bases; bases with no gene match: 6. The CDR3 is made up of 16 amino acids. This CDR3 is CASGSGTGPHQETQYF. The CDR3 region has the DNA TGTGCTAGTGGTTCGGGGACAGGGCCGCACCAAGAGACCCAGTACTTC.

In nucleotides, the CDR3 is TGTGCCAGCAGCTTAAAGGGAGTAGCAGACTACAATGAGCAGTTCTTC. Residues: CASSLKGVADYNEQFF. The genes are TRBV11-2 and TRBJ2-1; a weak D match, TRBD2 (5 bases). Germline CDR1 reads SGHAT; CDR2 reads FQNNGV. The CDR3 totals 16 residues. Trimming shortened V by 2 bases and J by 3 bases, and 14 bases separated the two germline ends.

The CDR3 DNA is TGTGCCAGCAGCAGTGAGCAGTTCTTC. Its protein is CASSSEQFF. The genes are TRBV2 and TRBJ2-1; no clear D. Trimming shortened V by 6 bases and J by 9 bases, and 3 bases separated the two germline ends. This CDR3 contains 9 residues. Germline V gene data show CDR1 as SNHLY and CDR2 as FYNNEI.

The genes are TRBV7-9 and TRBJ1-1; tentative D call: TRBD1 (5 bases). The CDR3 sequence is 15 residues long. Trimming cost V 5 bases and J 1 base, with 14 bases left between them. Germline V CDR1 and CDR2: SEHNR, FQNEAQ (reference sequence). Written as DNA, the CDR3 is TGTGCCAGCAGCCCGCAAGGGGCATGGAACACTGAAGCTTTCTTT. Translating it yields CASSPQGAWNTEAFF.

The chain uses TRBV2 and TRBJ2-3, with 7 bases fitting TRBD2. CDR3 size: 15 residues. Germline trimming cut 3 bases from V and 0 bases from J; bases unmatched to any gene: 3. CDR1 is SNHLY, CDR2 FYNNEI, per germline. For the CDR3, the DNA is TGTGCCAGCAGTGACCCAGCGGGGAGCACAGATACGCAGTATTTT. This gives the protein CASSDPAGSTDTQYF.

V gene TRBV30 combines with J gene TRBJ2-1; 7 nucleotides agree with TRBD1. CDR1 GTSNPN and CDR2 SVGIG come from the germline V gene (reference sequence). This CDR3 contains 15 residues. Trimming removed 3 bases from V and 4 bases from J; junction bases left unmatched: 9. CDR3 nucleotides: TGTGCCTGGAGAGACACAGGGGTAGCTTACAATGAGCAGTTCTTC. Encoded protein: CAWRDTGVAYNEQFF. Full variable domain (rest looked up from reference TRBV30 and TRBJ2-1): SQTIHQWPATLVQPVGSPLSLECTVEGTSNPNLYWYRQAAGRGLQLLFYSVGIGQISSEVPQNLSASRPQDRQFILSSKKLLLSDSGFYLCAWRDTGVAYNEQFFGPGTRLTVL.

The genes are TRBV11-2 and TRBJ2-1; 15 bases are a match to TRBD2. Germline-derived CDR1 and CDR2 are SGHAT and FQNNGV. Unmatched junction bases numbered 5, after V lost 5 bases and J lost 0 bases. The CDR3 runs to 18 residues. In DNA, the CDR3 is TGTGCCAGCAGCGCGGGACTAGCGGGAGGCAGCTCCTACAATGAGCAGTTCTTC. Its translation: CASSAGLAGGSSYNEQFF. Based on the CDR3 plus reference TRBV11-2 and TRBJ2-1, the full variable domain is EAGVAQSPRYKIIEKRQSVAFWCNPISGHATLYWYQQILGQGPKLLIQFQNNGVVDDSQLPKDRFSAERLKGVDSTLKIQPAKLEDSAVYLCASSAGLAGGSSYNEQFFGPGTRLTVL.

This chain links TRBV5-1 with TRBJ2-7, with D tentatively TRBD1 (5 bases). The germline gives CDR1 SGHRS, CDR2 YFSETQ. Trimming took off 1 base at V and 1 base at J, with 9 bases between the two ends. The CDR3 extends over 14 amino acids. The CDR3 is CASSLWAGSYEQYF. The CDR3, as DNA: TGCGCCAGCAGCTTGTGGGCAGGGTCCTACGAGCAGTACTTC.

This chain connects TRBV27 to TRBJ2-7; D remains unclear. Trimming left V 2 bases short and J 0 bases short, with 11 bases between. Germline CDR1 reads MNHEY; CDR2 reads SMNVEV (reference sequence). CDR3 length: 15 residues. In DNA form, the CDR3 reads TGTGCCAGCAGTTTAGCCCCAGGTAGCTCCTACGAGCAGTACTTC. Amino acids: CASSLAPGSSYEQYF.

In nucleotides, the CDR3 is TGTGCCTCCGAGGACAGCTCTAACTATGGCTACACCTTC. This gives the protein CASEDSSNYGYTF. V is TRBV10-3 and J is TRBJ1-2, with D perhaps TRBD1 (6 bases). CDR3 length equals 13 residues. The germline V and J ends were trimmed by 11 bases and 0 bases, with 13 bases remaining between them. In germline, CDR1 is ENHRY, CDR2 SYGVKD.

The chain couples TRBV9 to TRBJ1-1; no reliable D call. Trimming cost V 5 bases and J 3 bases, with 11 bases left between them. The CDR3 has 13 residues. CDR1 SGDLS and CDR2 YYNGEE come from the germline V gene. In DNA, the CDR3 is TGTGCCAGCAGGGAACTAGGGCACACTGAAGCTTTCTTT. It translates to CASRELGHTEAFF. The full variable domain, its missing parts supplied by reference TRBV9 and TRBJ1-1, is DSGVTQTPKHLITATGQRVTLRCSPRSGDLSVYWYQQSLDQGLQFLIQYYNGEERAKGNILERFSAQQFPDLHSELNLSSLELGDSALYFCASRELGHTEAFFGQGTRLTVV.

The rearrangement uses TRBV27 and TRBJ2-7; D is unclear. With 5 bases removed from V and 5 bases from J, the gap between germline ends came to 19 bases. Germline V gene sequence: CDR1 MNHEY, CDR2 SMNVEV (reference sequence). The CDR3 sequence is 15 residues long. CDR3 coding DNA: TGTGCCAGCAGTGTGGTCTACAGCAGCAGCCACGAGCAGTACTTC. It is translated as CASSVVYSSSHEQYF.

The chain has TRBV7-9 and TRBJ2-3; 9 nucleotides match TRBD2. V lost 5 bases, J lost 6 bases, and 12 bases stayed unmatched. The length of the CDR3 is 16 residues. Germline CDR1 and CDR2: SEHNR and FQNEAQ (reference sequence). CDR3 sequence (DNA): TGTGCCAGCAGCCCGGCGGCGGGAGGGCCGTCCGATACGCAGTATTTT. The encoded protein is CASSPAAGGPSDTQYF.

The chain employs TRBV6-1 and TRBJ2-4; D perhaps matches TRBD1 (6 bases). There are 11 residues in the CDR3. The germline V gene encodes CDR1 MNHNS and CDR2 SASEGT. Trimming shortened V by 2 bases and J by 12 bases, and 8 bases separated the two germline ends. This CDR3 is CASSERGHQYF. For the CDR3, the DNA is TGTGCCAGCAGTGAAAGGGGACATCAGTACTTC.

The chain has TRBV4-2 and TRBJ2-1; perhaps TRBD2 as D (6 bases). This CDR3 spans 16 amino acids. V lost 4 bases and J lost 0, with 13 bases in between. Germline CDR1 and CDR2: LGHNA and YNFKEQ. The CDR3 nucleotides read TGTGCCAGCAGCCTCATCCCGGGGGACTCCTACAATGAGCAGTTCTTC. Translated, it gives CASSLIPGDSYNEQFF.

This chain connects TRBV19 to TRBJ2-1; weak D call: TRBD2 (5 bases). V lost 7 bases and J 2 bases, leaving 9 bases between the germline ends. Germline V gene lookup returns CDR1 LNHDA and CDR2 SQIVND (reference sequence). The CDR3 loop spans 13 amino acids. As DNA, the CDR3 is TGTGCCAGTACCAGCGGCCCCTACAATGAGCAGTTCTTC. This codes for CASTSGPYNEQFF.

V is TRBV28 and J is TRBJ1-1, with TRBD1 matching over 7 bases. With 1 base clipped from V and 0 bases from J, the junction kept 5 bases outside the gene matches. The length of the CDR3 is 16 residues. Per germline, CDR1 MDHEN and CDR2 SYDVKM. Here the CDR3 reads CASSLSPGQVNTEAFF. The CDR3 nucleotides are TGTGCCAGCAGTTTATCGCCAGGACAGGTGAACACTGAAGCTTTCTTT.